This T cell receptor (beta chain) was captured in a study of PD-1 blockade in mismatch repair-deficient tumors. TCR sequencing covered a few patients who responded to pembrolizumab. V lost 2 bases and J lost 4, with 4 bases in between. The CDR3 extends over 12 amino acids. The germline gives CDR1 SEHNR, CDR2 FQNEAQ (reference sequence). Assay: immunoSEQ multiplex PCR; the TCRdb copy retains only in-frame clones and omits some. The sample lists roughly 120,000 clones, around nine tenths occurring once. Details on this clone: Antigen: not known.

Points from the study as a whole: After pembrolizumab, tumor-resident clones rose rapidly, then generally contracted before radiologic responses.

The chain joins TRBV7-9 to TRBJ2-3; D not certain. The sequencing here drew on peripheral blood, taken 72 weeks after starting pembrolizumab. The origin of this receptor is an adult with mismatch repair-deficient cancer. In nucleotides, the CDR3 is TGTGCCAGCAGCTTACAGGCAGATACGCAGTATTTT. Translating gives CASSLQADTQYF.